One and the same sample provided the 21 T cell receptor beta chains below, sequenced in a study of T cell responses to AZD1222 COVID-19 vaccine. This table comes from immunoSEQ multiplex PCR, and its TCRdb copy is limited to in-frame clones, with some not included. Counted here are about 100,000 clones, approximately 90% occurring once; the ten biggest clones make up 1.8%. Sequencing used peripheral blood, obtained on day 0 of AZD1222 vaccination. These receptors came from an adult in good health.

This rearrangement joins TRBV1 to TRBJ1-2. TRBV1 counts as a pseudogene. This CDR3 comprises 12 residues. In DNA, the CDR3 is TGCACCAGCGGGATTCTCCGTTATGGCTACACCTTC. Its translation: CTSGILRYGYTF.

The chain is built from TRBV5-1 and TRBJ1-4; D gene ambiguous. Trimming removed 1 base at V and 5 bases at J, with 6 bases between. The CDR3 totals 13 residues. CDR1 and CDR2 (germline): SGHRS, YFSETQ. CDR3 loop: CASSLTDNEKLFF. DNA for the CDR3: TGCGCCAGCAGCTTGACAGACAATGAAAAACTGTTTTTT.

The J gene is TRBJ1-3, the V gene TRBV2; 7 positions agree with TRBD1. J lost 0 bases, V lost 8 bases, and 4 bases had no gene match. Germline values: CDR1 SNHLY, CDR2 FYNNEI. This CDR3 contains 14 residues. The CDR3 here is CASDSGGSGNTIYF. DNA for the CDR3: TGTGCCAGCGATTCAGGGGGCTCTGGAAACACCATATATTTT.

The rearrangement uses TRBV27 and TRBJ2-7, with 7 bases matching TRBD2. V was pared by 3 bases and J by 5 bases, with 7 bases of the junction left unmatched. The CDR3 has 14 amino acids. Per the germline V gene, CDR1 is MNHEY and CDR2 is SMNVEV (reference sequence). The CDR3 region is CASSFGRESHEQYF. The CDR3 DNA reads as TGTGCCAGCAGTTTCGGGCGGGAGAGCCACGAGCAGTACTTC.

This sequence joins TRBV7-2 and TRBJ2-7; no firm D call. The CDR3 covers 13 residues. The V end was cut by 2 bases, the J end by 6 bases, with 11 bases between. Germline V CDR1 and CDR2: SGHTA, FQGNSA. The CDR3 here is CASSLTGSPEQYF. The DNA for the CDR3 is TGTGCCAGCAGCTTAACCGGCAGCCCCGAGCAGTACTTC.

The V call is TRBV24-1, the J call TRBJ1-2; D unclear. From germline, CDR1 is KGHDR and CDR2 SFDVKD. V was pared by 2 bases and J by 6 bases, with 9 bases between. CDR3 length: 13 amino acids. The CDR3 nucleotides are TGTGCCACCAGTGATTCTGTTACGAATGGCTACACCTTC. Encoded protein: CATSDSVTNGYTF.

For the CDR3, the DNA is TGTGCCAGCAGGCTTGACAGGGGAGGTGGAGGTACGCAGTATTTT. The encoded protein is CASRLDRGGGGTQYF. This chain connects TRBV27 to TRBJ2-3; 8 bases map to TRBD1. Germline loops: CDR1 MNHEY, CDR2 SMNVEV (reference sequence). The CDR3 runs to 15 residues. Trimming at V came to 6 bases and at J to 8 bases, leaving 13 bases not matched to a gene.

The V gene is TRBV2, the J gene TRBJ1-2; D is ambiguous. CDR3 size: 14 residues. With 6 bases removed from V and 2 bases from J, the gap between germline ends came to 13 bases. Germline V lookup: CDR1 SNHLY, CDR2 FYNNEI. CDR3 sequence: CASSVPDTNYGYTF. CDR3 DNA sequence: TGTGCCAGCAGCGTCCCCGATACAAACTATGGCTACACCTTC.

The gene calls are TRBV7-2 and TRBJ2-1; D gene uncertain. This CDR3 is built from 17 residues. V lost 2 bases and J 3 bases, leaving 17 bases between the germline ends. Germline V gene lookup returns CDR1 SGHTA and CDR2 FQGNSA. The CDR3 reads CASSLWRSDDFYNEQFF. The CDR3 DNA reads TGTGCCAGCAGCTTATGGAGATCGGATGACTTCTACAATGAGCAGTTCTTC.

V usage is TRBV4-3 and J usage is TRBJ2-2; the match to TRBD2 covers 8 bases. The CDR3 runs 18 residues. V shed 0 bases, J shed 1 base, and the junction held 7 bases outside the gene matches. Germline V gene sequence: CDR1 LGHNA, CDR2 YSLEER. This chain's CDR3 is CASSQDWLGLGNTGELFF. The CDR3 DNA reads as TGCGCCAGCAGCCAAGATTGGTTGGGACTAGGGAACACCGGGGAGCTGTTTTTT.

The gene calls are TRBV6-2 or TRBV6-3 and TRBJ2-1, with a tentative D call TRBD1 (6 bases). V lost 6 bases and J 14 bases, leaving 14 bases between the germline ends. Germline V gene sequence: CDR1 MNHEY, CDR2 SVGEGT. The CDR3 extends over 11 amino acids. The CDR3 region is CASSQGTLEFF. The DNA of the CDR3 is TGTGCCAGCAGCCAAGGGACACTGGAGTTCTTC.

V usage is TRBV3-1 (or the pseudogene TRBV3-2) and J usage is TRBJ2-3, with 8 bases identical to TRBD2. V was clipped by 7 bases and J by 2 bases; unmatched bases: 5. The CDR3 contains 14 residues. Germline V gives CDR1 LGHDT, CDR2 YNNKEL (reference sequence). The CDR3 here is CASTVAGFTDTQYF. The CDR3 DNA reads TGTGCCAGCACTGTAGCGGGATTCACAGATACGCAGTATTTT.

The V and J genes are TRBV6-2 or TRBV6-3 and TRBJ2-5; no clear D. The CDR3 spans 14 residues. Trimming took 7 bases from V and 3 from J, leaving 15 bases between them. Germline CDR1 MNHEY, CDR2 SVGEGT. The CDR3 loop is CASTPIGLEETQYF. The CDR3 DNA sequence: TGTGCCAGCACCCCTATCGGGCTAGAAGAGACCCAGTACTTC.

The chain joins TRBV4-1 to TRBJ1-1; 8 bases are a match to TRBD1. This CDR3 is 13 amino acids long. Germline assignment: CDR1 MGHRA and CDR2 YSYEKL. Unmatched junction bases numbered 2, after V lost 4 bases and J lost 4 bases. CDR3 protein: CASSRTGTTEAFF. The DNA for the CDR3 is TGCGCCAGCAGCCGGACAGGGACCACTGAAGCTTTCTTT.

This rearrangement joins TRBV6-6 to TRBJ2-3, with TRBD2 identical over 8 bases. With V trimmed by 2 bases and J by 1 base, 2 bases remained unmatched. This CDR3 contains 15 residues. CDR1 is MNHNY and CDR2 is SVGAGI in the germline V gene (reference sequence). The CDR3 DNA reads TGTGCCAGCAGTTACCCTAGCGGGCGCACAGATACGCAGTATTTT. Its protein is CASSYPSGRTDTQYF.

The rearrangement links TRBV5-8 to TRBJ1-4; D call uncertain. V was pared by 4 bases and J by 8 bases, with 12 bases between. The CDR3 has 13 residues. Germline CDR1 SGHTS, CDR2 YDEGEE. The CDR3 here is CASSRGRREKLFF. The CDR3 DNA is TGTGCCAGCAGCCGCGGGAGGAGGGAAAAACTGTTTTTT.

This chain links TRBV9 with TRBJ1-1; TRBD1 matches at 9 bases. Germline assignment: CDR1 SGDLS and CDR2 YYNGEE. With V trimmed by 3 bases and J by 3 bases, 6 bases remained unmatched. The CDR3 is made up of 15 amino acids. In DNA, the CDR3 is TGTGCCAGCAGCGATAACAGGGGGCTGGACACTGAAGCTTTCTTT. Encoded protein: CASSDNRGLDTEAFF. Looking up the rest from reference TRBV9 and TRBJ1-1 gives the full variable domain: DSGVTQTPKHLITATGQRVTLRCSPRSGDLSVYWYQQSLDQGLQFLIQYYNGEERAKGNILERFSAQQFPDLHSELNLSSLELGDSALYFCASSDNRGLDTEAFFGQGTRLTVV.

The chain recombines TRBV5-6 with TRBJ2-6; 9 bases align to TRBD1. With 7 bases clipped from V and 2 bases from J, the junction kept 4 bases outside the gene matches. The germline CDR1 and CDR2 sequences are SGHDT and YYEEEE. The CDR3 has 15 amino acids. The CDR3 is CASGDRAPGANVLTF. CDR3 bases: TGTGCCAGCGGGGACAGGGCCCCTGGGGCCAACGTCCTGACTTTC.

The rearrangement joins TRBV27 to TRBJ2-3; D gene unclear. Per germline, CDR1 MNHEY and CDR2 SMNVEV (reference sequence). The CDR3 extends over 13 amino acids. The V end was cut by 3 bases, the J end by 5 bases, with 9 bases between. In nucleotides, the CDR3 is TGTGCCAGCAGTTTCACGATGCGAGATACGCAGTATTTT. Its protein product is CASSFTMRDTQYF.

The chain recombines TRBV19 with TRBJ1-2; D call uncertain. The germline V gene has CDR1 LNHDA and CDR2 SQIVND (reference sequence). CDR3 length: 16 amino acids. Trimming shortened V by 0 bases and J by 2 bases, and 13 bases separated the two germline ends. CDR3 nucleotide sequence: TGTGCCAGTAGTATAGATTACGTCCGGGCCAACTATGGCTACACCTTC. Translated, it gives CASSIDYVRANYGYTF.

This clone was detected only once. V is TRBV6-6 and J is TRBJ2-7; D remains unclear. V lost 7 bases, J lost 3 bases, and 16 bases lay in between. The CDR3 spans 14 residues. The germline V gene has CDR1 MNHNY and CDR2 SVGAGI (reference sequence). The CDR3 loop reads CASMVRSEVYEQYF. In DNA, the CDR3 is TGTGCCAGCATGGTCAGGTCAGAAGTCTACGAGCAGTACTTC.